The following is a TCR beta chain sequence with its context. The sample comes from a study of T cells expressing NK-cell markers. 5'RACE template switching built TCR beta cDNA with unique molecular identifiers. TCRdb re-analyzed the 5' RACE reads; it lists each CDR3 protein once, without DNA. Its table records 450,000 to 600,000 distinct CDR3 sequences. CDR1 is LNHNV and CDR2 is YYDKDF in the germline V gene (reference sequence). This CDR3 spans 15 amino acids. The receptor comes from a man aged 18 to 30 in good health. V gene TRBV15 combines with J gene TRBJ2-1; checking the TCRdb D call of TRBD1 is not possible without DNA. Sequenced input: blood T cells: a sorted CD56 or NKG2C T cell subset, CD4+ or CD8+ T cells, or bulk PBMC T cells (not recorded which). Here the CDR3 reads CATSSMGTGENEQFF.